This entry is about one T cell receptor beta chain. The data were obtained in a study of blood T cell repertoires in COVID-19. Study in general: Samples taken during acute and convalescent COVID-19 were collected in the United States, Italy and Spain. The cDNA or gDNA used as material had been derived from T cells, B-cell-depleted T cells, or PBMCs.

Per the authors' pipeline: Scientists estimated how many nucleated cells there were by amplifying reference gene primers. Assay: immunoSEQ multiplex PCR; the TCRdb copy retains only in-frame clones and omits some. V, J and clone size were drawn from that table, and D and trimming were deduced from the DNA. The data show 100,000 to 110,000 clones, approximately 87% seen once. The specimen was peripheral blood. The receptor comes from a human donor in a cohort sampled during active COVID-19.

DNA for the CDR3: TGTGCCACTACTCTAGGGGCGAACACCGGGGAGCTGTTTTTT. Protein product: CATTLGANTGELFF. The chain recombines TRBV19 with TRBJ2-2; D possibly corresponds to TRBD1 (5 bases). Germline V CDR1 and CDR2: LNHDA, SQIVND (reference sequence). V was shortened by 10 bases and J by 0 bases, with 12 bases between the two germline ends. This CDR3 has 14 residues.